This T cell receptor beta chain comes out of a study of glioma-infiltrating T cells. Study-level points and caveats: CDR3 overlap between tissue and blood was very small. Gliomas, especially low-grade, showed above-expected tissue-blood divergence; non-neoplastic patients showed below.

The iRepertoire nested amplicon-rescue multiplex PCR amplified TCR alpha and beta CDR3s from RNA. TCRdb re-called the multiplex PCR reads through MiXCR, storing one row per CDR3 protein. The sample yields about 22,000 distinct CDR3 sequences, around 23% seen once. This clonotype was counted a few times. Its antigen is still unknown. V gave up 3 bases and J gave up 1 base; unmatched junction bases: 7. The CDR3 is 16 residues long. Germline V CDR1 and CDR2: LGHNA, YSLEER. The receptor's source is a human donor with low-grade glioma or glioblastoma, undergoing nonglioma brain surgery, or in good health (not recorded which). This chain links TRBV4-3 with TRBJ1-1, with 8 bases aligning to TRBD1. The sample consisted of glioma tissue, nonneoplastic brain tissue, or PBMCs (not recorded which). CDR3: CASSHRLGTGNTEAFF. CDR3 DNA: TGCGCCAGCAGCCATCGTTTGGGGACAGGGAACACTGAAGCTTTCTTT.